These 29 T cell receptor beta chains were sequenced from one sample in a study of regulatory T cells in long-lasting Graves disease. As for time point: persistent/refractory GD, antithyroid drugs over 5 years with positive TRAb. From RNA extracted from PBMCs, the TCR library was made. Researchers made TCR beta libraries by using iRepertoire HTBI primers and running Arm-PCR on CDR3 regions. Via MiXCR, TCRdb re-called the multiplex PCR reads, giving one row per CDR3 protein. Of some 450,000 distinct CDR3 sequences listed, around 20% are singletons. This specimen was peripheral blood mononuclear cells (PBMCs), taken when the disease was refractory, from a patient treated with antithyroid drugs. These receptors were taken from a female donor with Graves disease.

This clonotype has only a few counts. This chain uses TRBV5-1 with TRBJ1-1; 7 bases map to TRBD1. The CDR3 consists of 16 residues. CDR1 SGHRS and CDR2 YFSETQ come from the germline V gene. V was clipped by 3 bases and J by 3 bases; unmatched bases: 11. The CDR3 sequence is CASSSNRGGMHTEAFF. CDR3 coding DNA: TGCGCCAGCAGCTCCAACAGGGGTGGGATGCACACTGAAGCTTTCTTT.

This clonotype turned up a few times. The chain recombines TRBV11-3 with TRBJ2-2, with 12 bases identical to TRBD2. Germline V gives CDR1 SGHNT, CDR2 YENEEA. CDR3 length: 17 residues. The V gene end was trimmed by 5 bases and the J gene end by 2 bases; junction bases not matched to a gene: 6. The DNA of the CDR3 is TGTGCCAGCAGCCATCCTAGCGGGAGGGCAAACACCGGGGAGCTGTTTTTT. As protein: CASSHPSGRANTGELFF.

This clonotype came up a few times. V usage is TRBV19 and J usage is TRBJ1-1, with 7 bases fitting TRBD1. Trimming at V came to 5 bases and at J to 1 base, leaving 4 bases not matched to a gene. The germline V gene has CDR1 LNHDA and CDR2 SQIVND (reference sequence). The CDR3 extends over 14 amino acids. CDR3 DNA sequence: TGTGCCAGTAGTGTACAGGGGACGAACACTGAAGCTTTCTTT. It specifies CASSVQGTNTEAFF.

CDR3 nucleotide sequence: TGTGCCAGCAGCCCACTGGGGACATTGAACACTGAAGCTTTCTTT. Amino acid sequence: CASSPLGTLNTEAFF. This chain connects TRBV5-6 to TRBJ1-1; possibly TRBD1 for D (6 bases). The ends were cut back, 4 bases at V and 0 bases at J, with 13 bases in the middle. Germline lookup yields CDR1 SGHDT and CDR2 YYEEEE. This CDR3 has 15 amino acids.

V and J are TRBV28 and TRBJ2-7; D unclear. This CDR3 is 14 amino acids long. Germline CDR1 MDHEN, CDR2 SYDVKM. The V end was cut by 6 bases, the J end by 0 bases, with 12 bases between. The CDR3 is CASSNELISYEQYF. The CDR3 nucleotides are TGTGCCAGCAGCAATGAACTGATCTCCTACGAGCAGTACTTC. The whole variable domain, filled in from reference TRBV28 and TRBJ2-7, reads DVKVTQSSRYLVKRTGEKVFLECVQDMDHENMFWYRQDPGLGLRLIYFSYDVKMKEKGDIPEGYSVSREKKERFSLILESASTNQTSMYLCASSNELISYEQYFGPGTRLTVT.

This clonotype was picked up many times. This rearrangement joins TRBV5-1 to TRBJ1-4, with no clear D. Trimming took 7 bases from V and 0 from J, leaving 7 bases between them. Germline V gene lookup returns CDR1 SGHRS and CDR2 YFSETQ. This CDR3 has 13 amino acids. The CDR3 DNA is TGCGCCAGCGCCGACGCAACTAATGAAAAACTGTTTTTT. Translated, it gives CASADATNEKLFF.

The chain carries TRBV7-9 and TRBJ1-5; no firm D call. V lost 4 bases and J lost 8, with 18 bases in between. The CDR3 loop spans 15 amino acids. Germline V gene lookup returns CDR1 SEHNR and CDR2 FQNEAQ (reference sequence). The CDR3 here is CASSSTLERLEPQHF. As DNA, the CDR3 is TGTGCCAGCAGCTCAACCCTTGAGAGGTTAGAGCCCCAGCATTTT.

This clonotype came up many times. The gene calls are TRBV12-3 or TRBV12-4 and TRBJ2-7; D is uncertain. V lost 6 bases to trimming and J lost 0 bases, with 12 bases between them. CDR3 length: 14 residues. The CDR3 nucleotides are TGTGCCAGCAGCTCTAGTCCAAGCTCCTACGAGCAGTACTTC. Its translation: CASSSSPSSYEQYF.

This chain connects TRBV6-2 or TRBV6-3 to TRBJ2-7; 8 nucleotides align to TRBD1. Per germline, CDR1 MNHEY and CDR2 SVGEGT. Germline trimming cut 0 bases from V and 3 bases from J; bases unmatched to any gene: 4. The CDR3 loop spans 15 amino acids. CDR3 protein: CASSYSMTGDYEQYF. The CDR3 coding sequence is TGTGCCAGCAGTTACTCGATGACAGGGGACTACGAGCAGTACTTC.

V and J are TRBV19 and TRBJ2-3; D gene uncertain. The CDR3 length is 13 residues. V gave up 7 bases and J gave up 1 base, with 9 bases separating them. Germline V CDR1 and CDR2: LNHDA, SQIVND (reference sequence). As DNA, the CDR3 is TGTGCCAGTAACCCTCGGGGCACAGATACGCAGTATTTT. Translated: CASNPRGTDTQYF.

This clonotype was found many times. J is TRBJ2-6 and V is TRBV28; D remains ambiguous. The CDR3 is 17 amino acids. Germline V lookup: CDR1 MDHEN, CDR2 SYDVKM. V lost 6 bases and J lost 4, with 19 bases in between. The CDR3 nucleotides read TGTGCCAGCAGGCGCGAGGCCCCTTATACGGGGGCCAACGTCCTGACTTTC. It specifies CASRREAPYTGANVLTF.

The chain has TRBV7-3 and TRBJ2-7; D is perhaps TRBD2 (7 bases). The CDR3 is 15 amino acids. The germline V gene encodes CDR1 SGHTA and CDR2 FQGTGA. Between the trimmed V and J ends, which lost 5 bases and 0 bases, there was a span of 14 bases. The CDR3 DNA is TGTGCCAGCAGCCCTGAGGGGGGGGTCTCCTACGAGCAGTACTTC. It encodes CASSPEGGVSYEQYF.

At least ten counts were recorded for this clonotype. The genes are TRBV2 and TRBJ2-7; no clear D. Trimming stripped 6 bases from V and 3 bases from J, with 12 bases between. This CDR3 spans 13 amino acids. Per the germline V gene, CDR1 is SNHLY and CDR2 is FYNNEI. The CDR3 reads CASRFRRGYEQYF. CDR3 coding DNA: TGTGCCAGCAGGTTCAGGCGAGGCTACGAGCAGTACTTC.

This clonotype was seen ten or more times. V is TRBV7-9 and J is TRBJ1-3, with D possibly being TRBD1 (6 bases). The V gene lost 6 bases and the J gene lost 0 bases, with 18 bases spanning the gap. The CDR3 sequence is 17 residues long. From germline, CDR1 is SEHNR and CDR2 FQNEAQ (reference sequence). DNA for the CDR3: TGTGCCAGCAGTCCCATGGGACATGGACTCTCTGGAAACACCATATATTTT. It codes for CASSPMGHGLSGNTIYF.

Only a few counts were recorded for this clonotype. The CDR3 region has the DNA TGTGCCAGCAGCCAAGTAACGGGACAAGAGACCCAGTACTTC. Translation: CASSQVTGQETQYF. The V gene is TRBV14, the J gene TRBJ2-5, with TRBD2 as a possible D gene (5 bases). Between the trimmed V and J ends, which lost 1 base and 2 bases, there was a span of 8 bases. The CDR3 length is 14 residues. Germline V lookup: CDR1 SGHDN, CDR2 FVKESK.

Remarks on this clonotype: With only one base between it and a far larger clone, this is likely a read error. This chain uses TRBV2 with TRBJ2-7; no reliable D call. The tail of the sequence fits TRBJ1-2 better, so the J call may be wrong. The CDR3 loop spans 12 amino acids. Germline loops: CDR1 SNHLY, CDR2 FYNNEI. CDR3 nucleotides: TGTGCCAGCGCCATCTCCAACTATGGCTACACCTTC. Its translation is CASAISNYGYTF.

This clonotype was found a few times. Written as DNA, the CDR3 is TGTGCCAGCAGTTATACAGGAGGAGAGCAGTACTTC. Translating it yields CASSYTGGEQYF. The gene calls are TRBV6-5 and TRBJ2-7; possibly TRBD1 or TRBD2 for D (5 bases each). Germline V gene sequence: CDR1 MNHEY, CDR2 SVGAGI. V lost 3 bases and J 7 bases, leaving 10 bases between the germline ends. The CDR3 covers 12 residues.

The table lists this clonotype with a few counts. The chain uses TRBV7-9 and TRBJ2-7; D possibly matches TRBD1 or TRBD2 (5 bases each). CDR3 length: 14 amino acids. Between the trimmed V and J ends, which lost 5 bases and 3 bases, there was a span of 14 bases. Germline V gene lookup returns CDR1 SEHNR and CDR2 FQNEAQ (reference sequence). The CDR3 reads CASSRQGRHYEQYF. Written as DNA, the CDR3 is TGTGCCAGCAGCCGTCAGGGACGGCACTACGAGCAGTACTTC.

The table lists this clonotype with many counts. The chain has TRBV29-1 and TRBJ2-5; tentatively, D is TRBD2 (5 bases). Germline CDR1 reads SQVTM; CDR2 reads ANQGSEA. Trimming shortened V by 6 bases and J by 5 bases, and 13 bases separated the two germline ends. CDR3 length: 12 amino acids. Here the CDR3 reads CSVRHGGETQYF. The CDR3 nucleotides read TGCAGCGTGCGACATGGCGGGGAGACCCAGTACTTC.

This clonotype has ten or more counts. The rearrangement uses TRBV11-1 and TRBJ1-5; TRBD1 is a possible D gene (6 bases). The CDR3 has 13 residues. Germline V CDR1 and CDR2: SGHAT, FQDESV (reference sequence). V was shortened by 3 bases and J by 7 bases, with 10 bases between the two germline ends. In nucleotides, the CDR3 is TGTGCCAGCAGCTTGGGGGGGGCGCAGCCCCAGCATTTT. As protein: CASSLGGAQPQHF.

The chain joins TRBV4-2 to TRBJ2-1, with 7 bases identical to TRBD2. This CDR3 contains 16 residues. Trimming took 4 bases from V and 4 from J; bases not matched to a gene: 10. CDR1 is LGHNA and CDR2 is YNFKEQ in the germline V gene. The CDR3 loop is CASSLQPSGRYNEQFF. The CDR3 coding sequence is TGTGCCAGCAGCCTCCAACCTAGCGGTAGGTACAATGAGCAGTTCTTC.

CDR3 in DNA: TGTGCCAGCAGCGGCCCGGGACAGCCAAAGACCCAGTACTTC. It codes for CASSGPGQPKTQYF. The V call is TRBV7-9, the J call TRBJ2-5; 7 nucleotides line up with TRBD1. In germline, CDR1 is SEHNR, CDR2 FQNEAQ (reference sequence). The ends lost 5 bases at V and 6 bases at J; junction bases unmatched: 9. CDR3 length: 14 residues.

The J gene is TRBJ1-6, the V gene TRBV9; no clear D gene. V lost 0 bases to trimming and J lost 8 bases, with 12 bases between them. The CDR3 sequence is 15 residues long. CDR1 and CDR2 from the germline V gene are SGDLS and YYNGEE. This CDR3 reads CASSVGGITDSPLHF. CDR3 nucleotide sequence: TGTGCCAGCAGCGTAGGCGGGATTACGGATTCACCCCTCCACTTT. The full variable domain, completed using reference TRBV9 and TRBJ1-6, is DSGVTQTPKHLITATGQRVTLRCSPRSGDLSVYWYQQSLDQGLQFLIQYYNGEERAKGNILERFSAQQFPDLHSELNLSSLELGDSALYFCASSVGGITDSPLHFGNGTRLTVT.

This clonotype was seen a few times. A much larger clonotype is one base distant, so this may be a read error. DNA of the CDR3: TGTGCCAGCAGTATACTACCCGGACAGGGACAATGGACCGGGGAGCTGTTTTTT. Translating gives CASSILPGQGQWTGELFF. The chain has TRBV28 and TRBJ2-2, with 8 bases that match TRBD1. In germline, CDR1 is MDHEN, CDR2 SYDVKM. The CDR3 spans 18 residues. V lost 5 bases and J lost 5; bases outside the gene matches: 16.

This clonotype has at least ten counts. This chain links TRBV2 with TRBJ1-5, with a weak D call TRBD1 (6 bases). The V end lost 6 bases, the J end lost 4 bases, and 13 bases lay between the germline ends. The length of the CDR3 is 14 residues. In germline, CDR1 is SNHLY, CDR2 FYNNEI. CDR3 bases: TGTGCCAGCAGCAAAAGGGGGGAGAATCAGCCCCAGCATTTT. Translated: CASSKRGENQPQHF. The whole variable domain, remainder taken from reference TRBV2 and TRBJ1-5, is EPEVTQTPSHQVTQMGQEVILRCVPISNHLYFYWYRQILGQKVEFLVSFYNNEISEKSEIFDDQFSVERPDGSNFTLKIRSTKLEDSAMYFCASSKRGENQPQHFGDGTRLSIL.

This clonotype appeared a single time. The chain is built from TRBV7-2 and TRBJ2-1; D perhaps matches TRBD2 (5 bases). CDR1 SGHTA and CDR2 FQGNSA come from the germline V gene. The CDR3 totals 15 residues. Deletions cut 5 bases from V and 6 bases from J, with 17 bases between. CDR3: CASSLQLSGTNEQFF. The DNA for the CDR3 is TGTGCCAGCAGCCTGCAACTCAGCGGAACCAATGAGCAGTTCTTC.

This sequence joins TRBV20-1 and TRBJ1-1; D perhaps matches TRBD1 (5 bases). Deletions cut 6 bases from V and 4 bases from J, with 18 bases between. Germline V gene lookup returns CDR1 DFQATT and CDR2 SNEGSKA (reference sequence). This CDR3 is 14 amino acids long. The DNA of the CDR3 is TGCAGTGCCGGGTTCTGGGGGGAGGTCACTGAAGCTTTCTTT. Translating it yields CSAGFWGEVTEAFF.

This clonotype has more than one count but fewer than ten. The chain carries TRBV7-2 and TRBJ2-2, with 8 bases matching TRBD1. Trimming at V came to 3 bases and at J to 4 bases, leaving 10 bases not matched to a gene. Germline-derived CDR1 and CDR2 are SGHTA and FQGNSA. The CDR3 has 17 residues. This CDR3 reads CASSLHRTGKVTGELFF. CDR3 bases: TGTGCCAGCAGCTTGCACCGGACAGGGAAGGTCACCGGGGAGCTGTTTTTT. The variable domain in full, completed from reference TRBV7-2 and TRBJ2-2, reads GAGVSQSPSNKVTEKGKDVELRCDPISGHTALYWYRQSLGQGLEFLIYFQGNSAPDKSGLPSDRFSAERTGGSVSTLTIQRTQQEDSAVYLCASSLHRTGKVTGELFFGEGSRLTVL.

The genes are TRBV29-1 and TRBJ2-7, with D possibly TRBD2 on 5 matching bases. The CDR3 loop spans 13 amino acids. The germline V gene has CDR1 SQVTM and CDR2 ANQGSEA. V lost 3 bases and J 3 bases, leaving 12 bases between the germline ends. CDR3 in DNA: TGCAGCGTTGAGGGAGTGCACCGCTACGAGCAGTACTTC. Translation: CSVEGVHRYEQYF.